The 9 T cell receptor beta chains listed next were all sequenced from one sample in a study of Graves' ophthalmopathy and Graves' hyperthyroidism. Transcripts of RNA were the source for amplifying TCR beta CDR3 regions. Scientists carried out first-round RT-PCR using HTBI primers and then a second-round multiplex PCR. TCRdb independently ran MiXCR on the multiplex PCR reads; one entry per CDR3 protein. The sample carries around 600,000 distinct CDR3 sequences, roughly two fifths recorded once. Sequenced input: peripheral blood. Receptors were obtained from an adult man with Graves' ophthalmopathy.

This clonotype has a handful of counts. This sequence may be a read error, since a much larger clone differs from it by one base. This chain connects TRBV7-9 to TRBJ1-4; the match to TRBD1 covers 10 bases. This CDR3 contains 15 residues. The germline gives CDR1 SEHNR, CDR2 FQNEAQ (reference sequence). The CDR3 loop reads CASSLGDRGYEKLLF. The CDR3 DNA reads as TGTGCCAGCAGCTTAGGGGACAGGGGCTATGAAAAACTGCTTTTT.

In this sample, this clonotype turned up a few times. The chain combines TRBV12-3 or TRBV12-4 with TRBJ2-7; 13 nucleotides agree with TRBD2. The CDR3 is 15 amino acids. The V segment lost 5 bases and the J segment 5 bases; nucleotides outside the gene matches: 6. This chain's CDR3 is CASSPRTSGSHEQYF. The CDR3 bases are TGTGCCAGCAGTCCTCGGACTAGCGGGAGCCACGAGCAGTACTTC.

Concerning this clonotype: A read error is possible here, since a much larger clone lies one base away. The chain combines TRBV7-9 with TRBJ2-7, with D possibly being TRBD2 (7 bases). The germline V gene has CDR1 SEHNR and CDR2 FQNEAQ (reference sequence). The CDR3 contains 14 residues. The CDR3 nucleotides are TGTGCCAGCAGCTTACAGGGGACTACCTACGGGCAGTACTTC. Translation gives CASSLQGTTYGQYF.

About this clonotype: A much bigger clone sits one base away, suggesting this may be a read error. The chain has TRBV11-2 and TRBJ2-5; D possibly corresponds to TRBD2 (5 bases). Between the trimmed V and J ends, which lost 4 bases and 7 bases, there was a span of 28 bases. The CDR3 has 18 amino acids. Germline V gives CDR1 SGHAT, CDR2 FQNNGV. The CDR3 coding sequence is TGTGCCAGCAGCTCGGTGGGATTAGCGAGTCCTAAAACGGGGACCCAGTACTTC. Protein sequence: CASSSVGLASPKTGTQYF. The whole variable domain, remainder taken from reference TRBV11-2 and TRBJ2-5, is EAGVAQSPRYKIIEKRQSVAFWCNPISGHATLYWYQQILGQGPKLLIQFQNNGVVDDSQLPKDRFSAERLKGVDSTLKIQPAKLEDSAVYLCASSSVGLASPKTGTQYFGPGTRLLVL.

The chain joins TRBV6-5 to TRBJ1-1; D uncertain. CDR1 and CDR2 from the germline V gene are MNHEY and SVGAGI. The CDR3 covers 12 residues. V dropped 6 bases and J dropped 6 bases, with 11 bases sitting between them. CDR3 coding DNA: TGTGCCAGCAGGACTCAGAGCTCTGAAGCTTTCTTT. The encoded protein is CASRTQSSEAFF.

This clonotype was counted at least ten times. This chain uses TRBV7-8 with TRBJ1-2; D remains unclear. CDR3 size: 15 residues. V was cut by 1 base and J by 5 bases, with 14 bases left in between. Germline CDR1 and CDR2: SGHVS and FQNEAQ. In DNA form, the CDR3 reads TGTGCCAGCAGCTTAGGGTTGTTGGAACCTTATGGCTACACCTTC. Residues: CASSLGLLEPYGYTF.

About this clonotype itself: One end of the junction fails to match germline, which may point to a read error. V gene TRBV14 combines with J gene TRBJ2-7; perhaps TRBD2 as D (5 bases). This CDR3 has 14 amino acids. Germline assignment: CDR1 SGHDN and CDR2 FVKESK. The CDR3 spells CASGQGGNSYEQYF. DNA of the CDR3: TGTGCCAGCGGCCAAGGAGGCAATTCCTACGAGCAGTACTTC.

For this clonotype: The junction departs from the called germline gene at one end, perhaps through a read error. The V and J genes are TRBV7-2 and TRBJ2-7; 9 positions match TRBD1. The CDR3 length is 15 residues. Germline V gene data show CDR1 as SGHTA and CDR2 as FQGNSA. In DNA form, the CDR3 reads TGCGCCAGCAGCCCCGGGACAGGGCCCACCTACGAGCAGTACTTC. Protein product: CASSPGTGPTYEQYF.

CDR3 region: CASSQVHTSYEQYF. In DNA form, the CDR3 reads TGCGCCAGCAGCCAAGTTCACACCTCCTACGAGCAGTACTTC. The rearrangement links TRBV4-3 to TRBJ2-7; no definite D call. Looked up from germline, CDR1 is LGHNA and CDR2 is YSLEER. This CDR3 has 14 amino acids. V was trimmed by 1 base and J by 0 bases, leaving 7 bases between them.